These T cell receptor beta chains were read from a single sample in a study of blood T cell repertoires in COVID-19. TCRdb's table, derived via immunoSEQ multiplex PCR, lists solely in-frame clones and lacks some. Of roughly 250,000 clones in the sample, around nine tenths were seen once. The sample consisted of peripheral blood. These receptors originate from a man aged 30-40 years with COVID-19, enrolled during active disease. Both conserved end residues are part of each CDR3. Fields, in order: J gene, V gene, D gene, clone size, CDR3 protein, CDR3 DNA. D genes are given only for firm matches. A clone size is listed for some rows: how often the clone was seen (once, few, many), or a class if it is expanded.

>TRBJ2-5|TRBV7-7|TRBD2|-
CASSLRLAGGQETQYF
TGTGCCAGCAGCCTGAGACTAGCGGGCGGGCAAGAGACCCAGTACTTC
>TRBJ1-5|TRBV15|-|-
CATSRRSGDPYSNQPQHF
TGTGCCACATCACGGCGGTCGGGGGACCCCTATAGCAATCAGCCCCAGCATTTT
>TRBJ2-7|TRBV4-1|TRBD1|-
CASSQLGQGAYEQYF
TGCGCCAGCAGCCAACTCGGACAGGGGGCGTACGAGCAGTACTTC
>TRBJ2-6|TRBV7-9|-|-
CASSPGPGANVLTF
TGTGCCAGCAGCCCAGGGCCTGGGGCCAACGTCCTGACTTTC
>TRBJ2-2|TRBV9|TRBD1|-
CASSARQGGNTGELFF
TGTGCCAGCAGCGCCAGACAGGGGGGCAACACCGGGGAGCTGTTTTTT
>TRBJ1-1|TRBV6-5|-|-
CASSNLAREGREAFF
TGTGCCAGCAGTAACCTAGCCAGAGAAGGCCGAGAAGCTTTCTTT
>TRBJ1-5|TRBV28|TRBD1|-
CASIEGAGNQPQHF
TGTGCCAGCATCGAGGGGGCCGGCAATCAGCCCCAGCATTTT
>TRBJ2-1|TRBV4-1|-|-
CASSQDSVPPNEQFF
TGCGCCAGCAGCCAAGATTCGGTACCACCCAATGAGCAGTTCTTC
>TRBJ2-7|TRBV3-1/TRBV3-2|TRBD1|once
CASSQRDRQLEQYF
TGTGCCAGCAGCCAACGGGACAGGCAACTGGAGCAGTACTTC
>TRBJ1-2|TRBV12-3/TRBV12-4|-|-
CASSSTPGNGYTF
TGTGCCAGCAGTTCAACACCAGGGAACGGCTACACCTTC
>TRBJ2-2|TRBV6-6|-|-
CASSYVRENTGELFF
TGTGCCAGCAGTTATGTCAGGGAAAACACCGGGGAGCTGTTTTTT
>TRBJ1-1|TRBV5-1|-|-
CASTLSGGDTEAFF
TGCGCCAGCACCTTGTCGGGGGGAGACACTGAAGCTTTCTTT
>TRBJ1-5|TRBV4-1|-|-
CASSHPTESSPQHF
TGCGCCAGCAGCCACCCGACAGAGTCTTCGCCCCAGCATTTT
>TRBJ1-3|TRBV25-1|TRBD1|-
CASSTGVIRNTIYF
TGTGCCAGCAGCACAGGGGTTATCAGAAACACCATATATTTT
>TRBJ1-1|TRBV19|-|-
CASTRGGTEAFF
TGTGCCAGTACGAGGGGGGGCACTGAAGCTTTCTTT
>TRBJ1-6|TRBV27|-|-
CASSLDTGHEPLHF
TGTGCCAGCAGTTTAGATACAGGGCATGAACCCCTCCACTTT
>TRBJ1-4|TRBV25-1|-|-
CASNKGGGSEKLFF
TGTGCCAGCAACAAGGGAGGGGGGTCTGAAAAACTGTTTTTT
>TRBJ2-2|TRBV5-4|-|-
CASSLDLARSGELFF
TGTGCCAGCAGCTTGGACCTAGCGAGGTCCGGGGAGCTGTTTTTT
>TRBJ2-3|TRBV7-2|-|-
CASSEFRDTQYF
TGTGCCAGCAGCGAATTCAGAGATACGCAGTATTTT
>TRBJ1-3|TRBV7-9|-|-
CASSLVRGTSGNTIYF
TGTGCCAGCAGCTTAGTCAGGGGCACCTCTGGAAACACCATATATTTT
>TRBJ1-3|TRBV3-1/TRBV3-2|-|-
CASSPNLETGNTIYF
TGTGCCAGCAGCCCAAACCTGGAGACCGGAAACACCATATATTTT
>TRBJ1-6|TRBV4-1|-|-
CASSQGEAPGDSPLHF
TGCGCCAGCAGCCAAGGAGAAGCCCCGGGAGATTCACCCCTCCACTTT
>TRBJ2-5|TRBV5-4|TRBD2|-
CASSPGGLAGGREQTQYF
TGTGCCAGCAGCCCCGGCGGACTAGCGGGGGGGAGGGAGCAGACCCAGTACTTC
>TRBJ2-7|TRBV6-1|-|-
CASSEPRVYEQYF
TGTGCCAGCAGTGAACCCAGGGTCTACGAGCAGTACTTC
>TRBJ1-1|TRBV5-4|-|-
CASSSSPDREGAEAFF
TGTGCCAGCAGCTCCTCACCGGACAGAGAGGGGGCTGAAGCTTTCTTT
>TRBJ2-7|TRBV5-4|-|-
CASSLGTAYSYEQYF
TGTGCCAGCAGCTTGGGGACAGCTTACTCCTACGAGCAGTACTTC
>TRBJ1-1|TRBV2|TRBD1|-
CASSVQGTNTEAFF
TGTGCCAGCAGTGTACAGGGGACGAACACTGAAGCTTTCTTT
>TRBJ1-5|TRBV19|TRBD1|-
CASNPQGALSNQPQHF
TGTGCCAGTAACCCACAGGGGGCCCTTAGCAATCAGCCCCAGCATTTT
>TRBJ2-5|TRBV5-1|TRBD2|-
CASSLFGGEQETQYF
TGCGCCAGCAGCTTGTTCGGGGGGGAACAAGAGACCCAGTACTTC
>TRBJ2-1|TRBV19|TRBD1|-
CASSKPGQGTGEQFF
TGTGCCAGTAGTAAACCGGGACAGGGGACTGGTGAGCAGTTCTTC
>TRBJ1-6|TRBV15|-|-
CATSRDRGHSPLHF
TGTGCCACCAGCAGAGACAGGGGACACTCACCCCTCCACTTT
>TRBJ1-1|TRBV19|-|-
CASSGTPGAEAFF
TGTGCCAGTAGTGGAACCCCAGGGGCTGAAGCTTTCTTT
>TRBJ2-1|TRBV5-1|-|-
CASSPWESSYNEQFF
TGCGCCAGCAGCCCATGGGAGAGCTCCTACAATGAGCAGTTCTTC
>TRBJ2-1|TRBV9|TRBD2|-
CASSPGTSGGWGNEQFF
TGTGCCAGCAGCCCCGGGACTAGCGGGGGTTGGGGAAATGAGCAGTTCTTC
>TRBJ1-6|TRBV18|-|-
CASSPRTGNGSPLHF
TGTGCCAGCTCACCCCGCACAGGGAATGGTTCACCCCTCCACTTT
>TRBJ2-5|TRBV7-9|-|-
CASSLIAGQETQYF
TGTGCCAGCAGCTTAATTGCGGGGCAGGAGACCCAGTACTTC
>TRBJ1-2|TRBV30|TRBD1|-
CAWRQGAFGYTF
TGTGCCTGGAGACAGGGGGCGTTTGGCTACACCTTC
>TRBJ2-3|TRBV5-4|-|-
CASSLLETDTQYF
TGTGCCAGCAGCTTGCTAGAGACCGATACGCAGTATTTT
>TRBJ2-1|TRBV4-1|TRBD2|-
CASSRTRGGSYNEQFF
TGCGCCAGCAGCCGCACGCGGGGGGGCTCCTACAATGAGCAGTTCTTC
>TRBJ1-2|TRBV9|-|-
CASSAARDYGYTF
TGTGCCAGCAGCGCCGCCCGAGACTATGGCTACACCTTC
>TRBJ1-1|TRBV19|-|once
CASRSPGGGTEAFF
TGTGCCAGTAGATCCCCCGGGGGGGGCACTGAAGCTTTCTTT
>TRBJ1-1|TRBV2|-|many
CASSEQNTEAFF
TGTGCCAGCAGTGAACAGAACACTGAAGCTTTCTTT
>TRBJ2-5|TRBV30|-|-
CAWSGPVQETQYF
TGTGCCTGGAGTGGCCCAGTTCAAGAGACCCAGTACTTC
>TRBJ1-2|TRBV30|-|once
CAWILQGRSYGYTF
TGTGCCTGGATTCTACAGGGTCGGTCCTATGGCTACACCTTC